This entry describes one TCR beta chain. This CDR3 contains 14 residues. Per germline, CDR1 SGHRS and CDR2 YFSETQ. Between the trimmed V and J ends, which lost 7 bases and 4 bases, there was a span of 15 bases. This specimen belongs to a study of blood T cell repertoires in COVID-19. About the study: From the United States, Italy and Spain came samples of acute and convalescent COVID-19. The cDNA or gDNA used as material had been derived from T cells, B-cell-depleted T cells, or PBMCs.

Participant age was about 18 to 89 years, and participants resided in fewer than 25 US areas. Per the original methods: Amplification of reference gene primers was used by the study to estimate nucleated cell counts. Using immunoSEQ multiplex PCR, the repertoire was profiled, and TCRdb retains in-frame clones only, with some absent. V and J calls and clone size follow that table, whereas D and trimming were derived from the DNA. The sample has 450,000 or so clones, 90% seen once. Material: PBMCs or T cells enriched from blood (not recorded which). The chain combines TRBV5-1 with TRBJ2-1; TRBD1 might be the D (6 bases). This sequence originates from a man between 18 and 29 years old who had recovered from COVID-19. CDR3 in DNA: TGCGCCAGCGGCAAGGACAGCTTTTACAATGAGCAGTTCTTC. It yields the protein CASGKDSFYNEQFF. Filled out from reference TRBV5-1 and TRBJ2-1, the complete variable domain reads KAGVTQTPRYLIKTRGQQVTLSCSPISGHRSVSWYQQTPGQGLQFLFEYFSETQRNKGNFPGRFSGRQFSNSRSEMNVSTLELGDSALYLCASGKDSFYNEQFFGPGTRLTVL.